This is a list of T cell receptor beta chains from one sample in a study of identical twins. TCRdb re-called the 5' RACE reads with MiXCR, one entry per CDR3 protein. In the table there are roughly 1,500,000 distinct CDR3 sequences, around 33% of which are singletons. Sequencing was performed on cord blood. These receptors all stem from a newborn girl in good health. CDR3s include the opening cysteine and the closing phenylalanine or tryptophan. The order of the fields is J gene, clone size, D gene, V gene, CDR3 protein, CDR3 DNA. The D gene is left open where the match is weak. Rows give clone size only sometimes, using once, few, many, or a class for an expanded clone.

TRBJ2-1 NA TRBD2 TRBV28 CASSLLGEGRKLLGEQFF TGTGCCAGCAGTTTATTAGGGGAGGGGAGAAAACTACTCGGTGAGCAGTTCTTC
TRBJ1-6 NA NA TRBV20-1 CSARDRQSSYNSPLHF TGCAGTGCTAGAGATCGACAGAGCTCCTATAATTCACCCCTCCACTTT
TRBJ2-7 few NA TRBV20-1 CSARDGGIRNYEQYF TGCAGTGCTAGAGATGGGGGCATACGGAACTACGAGCAGTACTTC
TRBJ2-5 NA NA TRBV2 CASSEFRDVQETQYF TGTGCCAGCAGTGAATTTCGGGACGTACAAGAGACCCAGTACTTC
TRBJ2-3 NA NA TRBV28 CASSLTSRADTQYF TGTGCCAGCAGCCTCACTAGTCGGGCAGATACGCAGTATTTT
TRBJ2-3 NA TRBD2 TRBV3-1 CASSQGFIGLRLAGSTDTQYF TGTGCCAGCAGCCAAGGGTTCATCGGCCTCCGACTAGCGGGGTCAACAGATACGCAGTATTTT
TRBJ2-3 few TRBD2 TRBV20-1 CSARDVVAGGRADTQYF TGCAGTGCTAGAGATGTGGTAGCGGGAGGGAGGGCAGATACGCAGTATTTT
TRBJ2-1 few NA TRBV7-2 CASSLVIGSNYNEQFF TGTGCCAGCAGCTTAGTGATCGGGAGCAATTACAATGAGCAGTTCTTC
TRBJ2-7 few NA TRBV27 CARRGVQYF TGTGCCCGCCGCGGGGTGCAGTACTTC
TRBJ2-5 NA TRBD1 TRBV25-1 CASGYRGRGETQYF TGTGCCAGCGGTTACAGGGGGCGAGGAGAGACCCAGTACTTC
TRBJ2-7 NA NA TRBV20-1 CSAPHWSSYEQYF TGCAGTGCTCCTCACTGGAGCTCCTACGAGCAGTACTTC